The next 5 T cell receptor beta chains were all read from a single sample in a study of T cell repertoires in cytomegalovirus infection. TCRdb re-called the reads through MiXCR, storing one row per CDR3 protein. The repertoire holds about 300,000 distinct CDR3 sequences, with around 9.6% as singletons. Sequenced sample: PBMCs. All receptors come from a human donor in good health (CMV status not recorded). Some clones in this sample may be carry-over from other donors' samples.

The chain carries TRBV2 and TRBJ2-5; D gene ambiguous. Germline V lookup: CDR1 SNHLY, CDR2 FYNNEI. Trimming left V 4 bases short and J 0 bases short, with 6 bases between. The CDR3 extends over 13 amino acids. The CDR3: CASSGAYQETQYF. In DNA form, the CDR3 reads TGTGCCAGCAGTGGGGCGTACCAAGAGACCCAGTACTTC.

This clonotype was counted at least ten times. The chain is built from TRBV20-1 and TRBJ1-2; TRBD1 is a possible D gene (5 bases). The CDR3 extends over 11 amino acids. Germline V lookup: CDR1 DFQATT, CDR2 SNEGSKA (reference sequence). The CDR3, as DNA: TGCAGCGGGACGGAGATGAGAGGCTACACCTTC. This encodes CSGTEMRGYTF.

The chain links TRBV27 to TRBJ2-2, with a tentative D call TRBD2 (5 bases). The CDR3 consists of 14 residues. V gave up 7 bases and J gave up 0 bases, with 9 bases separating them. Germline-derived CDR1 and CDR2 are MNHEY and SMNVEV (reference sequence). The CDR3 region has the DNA TGTGCCAGCACCCCCGGGACGAACACCGGGGAGCTGTTTTTT. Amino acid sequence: CASTPGTNTGELFF.

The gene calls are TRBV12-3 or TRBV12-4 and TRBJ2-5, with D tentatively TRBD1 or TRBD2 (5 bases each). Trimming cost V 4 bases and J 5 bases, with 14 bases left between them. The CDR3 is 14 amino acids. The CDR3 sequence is CASSSPGPKETQYF. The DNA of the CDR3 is TGTGCCAGCAGTTCACCGGGACCAAAGGAGACCCAGTACTTC.

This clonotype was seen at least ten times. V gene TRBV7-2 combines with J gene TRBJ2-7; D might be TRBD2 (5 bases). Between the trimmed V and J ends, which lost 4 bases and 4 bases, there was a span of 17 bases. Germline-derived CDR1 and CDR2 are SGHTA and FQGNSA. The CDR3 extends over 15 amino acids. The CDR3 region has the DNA TGTGCCAGCAGCTCCTCGGACGGGGTAATGTACGAGCAGTACTTC. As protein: CASSSSDGVMYEQYF.